This entry lists 21 T cell receptor beta chains sequenced from one sample in a study of blood T cell repertoires in COVID-19. Repertoires were generated with immunoSEQ multiplex PCR, while TCRdb's copy carries only in-frame clones and drops some. The sample records approximately 250,000 clones, around 86% being singletons. Sequenced input: peripheral blood. These receptor sequences come from a woman in her fifties or sixties who had recovered from COVID-19.

V gene TRBV4-1 combines with J gene TRBJ2-7, with a possible D match to TRBD1 (6 bases). Germline CDR1 MGHRA, CDR2 YSYEKL. There are 16 residues in the CDR3. V shed 3 bases and J shed 3 bases, with 18 bases lying between them. CDR3 residues: CASSHEKGQRSYEQYF. Written as DNA, the CDR3 is TGCGCCAGCAGCCATGAGAAAGGACAGCGCAGCTACGAGCAGTACTTC.

This chain uses TRBV10-3 with TRBJ2-7; 8 bases agree with TRBD2. Per germline, CDR1 ENHRY and CDR2 SYGVKD. Unmatched junction bases numbered 5, after V lost 3 bases and J lost 1 base. This CDR3 is 15 amino acids long. The CDR3 region is CAISEGAGGSYEQYF. The CDR3 nucleotides read TGTGCCATCAGTGAAGGGGCGGGGGGATCCTACGAGCAGTACTTC.

This chain connects TRBV7-9 to TRBJ2-1; maybe TRBD1 (6 bases). This CDR3 region has 15 residues. Per the germline V gene, CDR1 is SEHNR and CDR2 is FQNEAQ (reference sequence). With 5 bases removed from V and 2 bases from J, the gap between germline ends came to 13 bases. CDR3 nucleotide sequence: TGTGCCAGCAGCCCCGGACAGAGCGCCTACAATGAGCAGTTCTTC. As protein: CASSPGQSAYNEQFF.

The chain recombines TRBV6-2 or TRBV6-3 with TRBJ2-1, with TRBD2 matching over 11 bases. Germline CDR1 and CDR2: MNHEY and SVGEGT. J lost 6 bases, V lost 6 bases, and 13 bases had no gene match. CDR3 length equals 17 residues. The CDR3 reads CASSLTYPGLAANEQFF. The CDR3, as DNA: TGTGCCAGCAGCCTTACTTATCCGGGACTAGCGGCCAATGAGCAGTTCTTC.

The rearrangement joins TRBV5-1 to TRBJ1-2, with unresolved D. The CDR3 length is 14 residues. The germline gives CDR1 SGHRS, CDR2 YFSETQ. V lost 1 base, J lost 1 base, and 8 bases lay in between. CDR3 region: CASSLQALNYGYTF. DNA for the CDR3: TGCGCCAGCAGCTTGCAGGCCCTTAACTATGGCTACACCTTC.

The chain joins TRBV2 to TRBJ1-5; 10 bases align to TRBD1. The germline CDR1 and CDR2 sequences are SNHLY and FYNNEI. V shed 6 bases, J shed 7 bases, and the junction held 9 bases outside the gene matches. The length of the CDR3 is 15 residues. The CDR3 sequence is CASRAGTGVKQPQHF. The CDR3 bases are TGTGCCAGCAGGGCGGGGACAGGGGTGAAACAGCCCCAGCATTTT.

V gene TRBV2 combines with J gene TRBJ2-3, with TRBD1 matching 8 bases. The CDR3 runs 15 residues. The V and J ends lost 4 bases and 6 bases, in that order; junction bases with no gene match: 9. Germline CDR1 and CDR2: SNHLY and FYNNEI. This CDR3 reads CASSAVRGQTDTQYF. In DNA form, the CDR3 reads TGTGCCAGCAGTGCAGTCAGGGGGCAGACGGATACGCAGTATTTT.

The rearrangement joins TRBV29-1 to TRBJ2-1; D might be TRBD1 (5 bases). Trimming took 8 bases from V and 8 from J, leaving 19 bases between them. The CDR3 totals 13 residues. Germline CDR1 reads SQVTM; CDR2 reads ANQGSEA. The CDR3 sequence is CSFRAGIQYEQFF. In nucleotides, the CDR3 is TGCAGCTTTAGGGCAGGGATTCAATATGAGCAGTTCTTC.

The rearrangement joins TRBV5-6 to TRBJ1-5, with 7 bases that match TRBD1. The CDR3 length is 15 residues. Germline trimming cut 0 bases from V and 1 base from J; bases unmatched to any gene: 1. From germline, CDR1 is SGHDT and CDR2 YYEEEE. The CDR3 here is CASSLGRGSNQPQHF. The CDR3 DNA sequence: TGTGCCAGCAGCTTGGGCAGGGGGAGCAATCAGCCCCAGCATTTT.

This clone showed up just once. This sequence joins TRBV4-3 and TRBJ2-7; 8 bases are shared with TRBD2. With 0 bases clipped from V and 3 bases from J, the junction kept 4 bases outside the gene matches. This CDR3 comprises 15 residues. CDR1 and CDR2 from the germline V gene are LGHNA and YSLEER. CDR3 protein: CASSQDWLAGYEQYF. CDR3 in DNA: TGCGCCAGCAGCCAAGATTGGCTAGCGGGCTACGAGCAGTACTTC.

This clone was seen only once. The chain carries TRBV2 and TRBJ2-7; TRBD1 might be the D (5 bases). This CDR3 has 15 amino acids. The V end lost 3 bases, the J end lost 7 bases, and 19 bases lay between the germline ends. The germline gives CDR1 SNHLY, CDR2 FYNNEI. The chain's CDR3 is CASSDLARAVGEQYF. The CDR3 nucleotides are TGTGCCAGCAGTGATCTCGCCAGGGCGGTTGGAGAGCAGTACTTC.

The V call is TRBV24-1, the J call TRBJ2-7; 7 bases fit TRBD1. The CDR3 sequence is 17 residues long. The germline CDR1 and CDR2 sequences are KGHDR and SFDVKD. J gave up 7 bases and V 3 bases, and 17 bases lay outside the gene matches. The CDR3 DNA reads as TGTGCCACCAGTGATGCGCAGAACAGGGGTAGTACGTTGGAGCAGTACTTC. Translation: CATSDAQNRGSTLEQYF.

This clone has a count of ten or more. The V gene is TRBV28, the J gene TRBJ1-1; 10 bases map to TRBD1. This CDR3 spans 15 amino acids. Unmatched junction bases numbered 9, after V lost 8 bases and J lost 3 bases. Germline CDR1 and CDR2: MDHEN and SYDVKM. CDR3: CASPGDRGRDTEAFF. The CDR3 DNA follows: TGTGCCAGCCCCGGGGACAGGGGAAGAGACACTGAAGCTTTCTTT.

The chain carries TRBV7-9 and TRBJ2-2; 9 nucleotides line up with TRBD1. The CDR3 is 13 amino acids. CDR1 is SEHNR, CDR2 FQNEAQ, per germline (reference sequence). Trimming took 4 bases from V and 10 from J; bases not matched to a gene: 4. The CDR3 DNA follows: TGTGCCAGCAGCTCGAGGACAGGGGAGGAGCTGTTTTTT. Translation gives CASSSRTGEELFF.

This chain joins TRBV19 and TRBJ2-3, with D possibly being TRBD2 (6 bases). CDR3 length: 14 residues. Germline V lookup: CDR1 LNHDA, CDR2 SQIVND (reference sequence). V lost 7 bases, J lost 8 bases, and 19 bases lay in between. Here the CDR3 DNA reads TGTGCCAGTAAAACCCAAGGAGGGTCCGGTACGCAGTATTTT. Translated: CASKTQGGSGTQYF.

The rearrangement uses TRBV19 and TRBJ1-2; TRBD1 is a possible D gene (5 bases). CDR1 and CDR2 (germline): LNHDA, SQIVND (reference sequence). The CDR3 extends over 18 amino acids. The V gene lost 3 bases and the J gene lost 2 bases, with 22 bases spanning the gap. In nucleotides, the CDR3 is TGTGCCAGTAGTATGCGGGGGAGTGGGAGCGTTTTAAACTATGGCTACACCTTC. Translation: CASSMRGSGSVLNYGYTF.

The V gene is TRBV6-1, the J gene TRBJ1-5; the D gene is possibly TRBD1 (5 bases). CDR3 length: 15 amino acids. V gave up 1 base and J gave up 4 bases, with 11 bases separating them. Germline CDR1 is MNHNS and CDR2 is SASEGT. Written as DNA, the CDR3 is TGTGCCAGCAGTGAAGGCAGGGCCACTAATCAGCCCCAGCATTTT. This encodes CASSEGRATNQPQHF.

This chain uses TRBV5-4 with TRBJ1-6; 8 nucleotides agree with TRBD1. With V trimmed by 4 bases and J by 6 bases, 6 bases remained unmatched. Looked up from germline, CDR1 is SGHNT and CDR2 is YYREEE (reference sequence). This CDR3 is built from 15 residues. This CDR3 reads CASSGRGRFNSPLHF. The CDR3 DNA sequence: TGTGCCAGCAGCGGCAGGGGGCGGTTTAATTCACCCCTCCACTTT.

The chain combines TRBV2 with TRBJ1-2, with TRBD1 matching 10 bases. Germline CDR1 and CDR2: SNHLY and FYNNEI. The length of the CDR3 is 15 residues. J was trimmed by 6 bases and V by 1 base; bases with no gene match: 5. CDR3 amino acids: CASSEERGQGNGYTF. CDR3 nucleotides: TGTGCCAGCAGTGAAGAGAGGGGACAGGGGAATGGCTACACCTTC.

This clone was detected only a few times. The chain employs TRBV4-1 and TRBJ1-5; 8 bases line up with TRBD1. Germline V lookup: CDR1 MGHRA, CDR2 YSYEKL. The CDR3 is made up of 16 amino acids. With V trimmed by 0 bases and J by 1 base, 2 bases remained unmatched. CDR3 in amino acids: CASSQDGQGSNQPQHF. Here the CDR3 DNA reads TGCGCCAGCAGCCAAGATGGACAGGGAAGCAATCAGCCCCAGCATTTT.

The chain joins TRBV19 to TRBJ2-3; D perhaps matches TRBD1 (7 bases). The CDR3 runs 15 residues. V was trimmed by 11 bases and J by 0 bases, leaving 18 bases between them. Germline assignment: CDR1 LNHDA and CDR2 SQIVND (reference sequence). In nucleotides, the CDR3 is TGTGCCTCAGGGGGGCTGACCGGAAGCACAGATACGCAGTATTTT. Protein sequence: CASGGLTGSTDTQYF.